This T cell receptor beta chain emerged from a study of CD8 T cells in ankylosing spondylitis. This clonotype was counted a few times. No antigen is known for it. Broader study findings: In ankylosing spondylitis blood, a motif of roughly eight highly homologous TCR beta variants appeared characteristic. Disease-linked clones reportedly concentrated significantly in matched ankylosing spondylitis synovial fluid.

This CDR3 has 17 residues. V shed 6 bases and J 2 bases; nucleotides not matched to a gene: 13. TCRdb passed the 5' RACE reads through MiXCR, listing each CDR3 protein once. The data show 300,000 to 400,000 distinct CDR3 sequences, 14% to 15% seen once. Material for sequencing was blood, either unsorted or a sorted T cell fraction (not recorded which). The origin of this receptor is a male donor with ankylosing spondylitis or in good health (not recorded which). This chain joins TRBV12-3 or TRBV12-4 and TRBJ1-5, with 7 nucleotides matching TRBD1. CDR3 residues: CASSLVGGGKGNQPQHF. As DNA, the CDR3 is TGTGCCAGCAGCCTTGTGGGAGGGGGCAAGGGCAATCAGCCCCAGCATTTT.